This record covers a single T cell receptor (beta chain). The clone's antigen remains unknown. From the cysteine up to the phenylalanine, the CDR3 has a length of 17 residues. No DNA is listed. The germline V gene encodes CDR1 SGHTA and CDR2 FQGNSA. TRB rearrangements were amplified by multiplex PCR using a touch-down protocol with TRB-A and TRB-B primer pools mixed in one tube. Two consecutive PCR reactions with Phusion HS II polymerase added Illumina adapters and sample indices to the amplicons. Amplicons were gel-purified with the NucleoSpin Gel and PCR Clean-up kit, then quantified by Qubit and quality-checked on an Agilent 2100 Bioanalyzer. Sequencing of the libraries was done on an Illumina MiSeq with paired-end, single-indexed, 600-cycle runs. The study's processing was this. TRB reads were aligned and assembled with MiXCR version 2.1.12 using the default MiXCR reference library. A clone was defined by each unique CDR3 nucleotide sequence, and the analysis included only productive sequences supported by at least two reads. To assess repertoire diversity, an R script computed alpha-parameterized diversity profiles (alpha 0 to 5), which included the Shannon (alpha 1) and Simpson (alpha 2) indices. The tcR package was used to compute combinatorial TRB VJ usage, and cohorts were compared on this usage by principal component analysis with ade4. GLIPH clustering of TCRbeta CDR3s was carried out on cohort pairs matched by age and read depth, and cluster frequencies were compared by Wilcoxon test. TCRdb reprocessed the reads and assigns one entry to each CDR3 protein sequence, leaving out DNA. In this record, the V and J calls reflect TCRdb's handling and not the investigators' own analysis. The sample's own table lists 6,000 or so distinct CDR3 sequences. The ten largest clones take up around 7.1% of the sample.

Per sample, around 0.25 ug of peripheral blood genomic DNA, approximately 38,000 genome equivalents, was used for TRB amplification. The data are from a study of T cell clusters in autoimmune cytopenias (dated by TCRdb to 2018 to 2020). Some background on the complete study: Of the 40 to 45 healthy donor controls, around 23 were female, and the group had a mean age of 56 years and a median age of roughly 62 years. Per sample, TRB sequencing gave a median depth of around 53,000 reads and a median of 2,350 distinct TRB clonotypes. In autoimmune cytopenia patients, peripheral blood TRB and IGH repertoires were sequenced during active disease and over treatment follow-up, together with healthy, CLL and autoimmune hepatitis controls. The study was designed to test whether a disease-specific immune repertoire signature usable as a blood-based biomarker is carried by autoimmune cytopenia patients. For primary cytopenia, about two dozen age-matched healthy donors were used as controls, and for secondary cytopenia, approximately 13 age-matched CLL patients were used as controls. The comparison group for autoimmune hepatitis repertoires was under 30 healthy donors matched for age and sex.

Findings and caveats that apply to the study as a whole: The T cell clusters were defined only in silico, and the functional role of the clusters still needed to be validated experimentally. TRB repertoire shifts, with less even repertoires in secondary cytopenia and CLL, mostly reflected lymphoma bias rather than autoimmunity. In the comparison of secondary cytopenia with CLL, the cluster-lack signature was not observed, apparently because the dominant lymphoma-associated repertoire masked the signature. About 3-fold more exclusive TRB clusters were observed in healthy donors than in active autoimmune hepatitis patients, consistent with an autoimmunity-wide signature. GLIPH suggested that primary autoimmune cytopenia patients lacked physiological T cell clusters: some 53 clusters were exclusive to healthy donors versus 17 exclusive to patients.

These records were also assigned to another study, of T cell repertoires in aging, cancer and after chemotherapy. The second source states: The donors fell into six age groups ranging from 30 or younger to 70 or older, and each group had at least three individuals. Control TCR repertoires from healthy donors were recorded over several months to years, and clear clonal overlap was observed across re-sampling. The complete dataset included about 8.8 million TCR reads. Compared with age-matched healthy donors, untreated patients with either hematological or solid cancers had significantly lower TCR diversity in the blood along with higher clonality. Declining TCR diversity with age in healthy donors was mainly explained by loss of richness; in cancer patients, loss of evenness also contributed. In both cancer cohorts, the median generation probability rose over the chemotherapy interval, which suggests that the repertoire was reconstituted through rebound thymic output. According to the authors, the repertoire data do not permit conclusions about immunological memory after chemotherapy. To examine immunoaging and T cell reconstitution after chemotherapy, the study profiled TCR beta repertoires in peripheral blood from healthy donors and cancer patients. Alongside 95 healthy donors serving as a reference group, the cohort included approximately 210 cancer patients, of whom more than 90 had hematological cancers and around 120 had solid cancers. TRB sequences were processed with MiXCR versions 2.12 and 3.0.5. Repertoire metrics included Shannon diversity, evenness, clonality (one minus evenness), and alpha-parameterized diversity profiles from alpha 0 to 5. The IGoR algorithm was used to compute generation probabilities of clones in paired pre- and post-chemotherapy samples.

The sample taken for sequencing was peripheral blood. The rearranged segments are TRBV7-2 and TRBJ2-2; as DNA is missing, the TRBD2 call by TCRdb cannot be tested. This sequence originates from a human donor in good health. The CDR3: CASSTVSSGSGTGELFF.